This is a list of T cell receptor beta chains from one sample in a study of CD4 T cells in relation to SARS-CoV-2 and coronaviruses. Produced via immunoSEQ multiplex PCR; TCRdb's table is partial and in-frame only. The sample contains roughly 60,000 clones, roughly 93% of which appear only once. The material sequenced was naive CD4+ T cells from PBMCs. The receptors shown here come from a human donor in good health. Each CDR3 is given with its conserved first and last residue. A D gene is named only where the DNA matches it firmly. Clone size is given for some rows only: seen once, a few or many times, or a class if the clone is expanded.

CDR3nt: TGTGCCAGCAGTGACCAGGGGTACGAGCAGTACTTC; CDR3aa: CASSDQGYEQYF; j_gene: TRBJ2-7; abundance: NA; v_gene: TRBV2; len: 12; d_gene: NA
CDR3nt: TGTGCCAGCAGTTACTGGATTTCCTATGGCTACACCTTC; CDR3aa: CASSYWISYGYTF; j_gene: TRBJ1-2; abundance: NA; v_gene: TRBV6-5; len: 13; d_gene: NA
CDR3nt: TGTGCCAGCAGTACAGGACTAGCGGGTTACAATGAGCAGTTCTTC; CDR3aa: CASSTGLAGYNEQFF; j_gene: TRBJ2-1; abundance: NA; v_gene: TRBV27; len: 15; d_gene: TRBD2
CDR3nt: TGTGCCAGCAGTTTTTTTAGCAATCAGCCCCAGCATTTT; CDR3aa: CASSFFSNQPQHF; j_gene: TRBJ1-5; abundance: NA; v_gene: TRBV27; len: 13; d_gene: NA
CDR3nt: TGTGCCAGCAGCCAAGATCTCTCCTACGAGCAGTACTTC; CDR3aa: CASSQDLSYEQYF; j_gene: TRBJ2-7; abundance: NA; v_gene: TRBV14; len: 13; d_gene: NA
CDR3nt: TGTGCCAGCAGCCAAGATCAAGCGGGAAGGAATGAGCAGTTCTTC; CDR3aa: CASSQDQAGRNEQFF; j_gene: TRBJ2-1; abundance: NA; v_gene: TRBV4-2; len: 15; d_gene: TRBD2
CDR3nt: TGTGCCACCTTCCCTGGGGGTAGGGAGACCCAGTACTTC; CDR3aa: CATFPGGRETQYF; j_gene: TRBJ2-5; abundance: NA; v_gene: TRBV28; len: 13; d_gene: NA
CDR3nt: TGCGCCAGCAGGGGTCTAGAGACTAACTATGGCTACACCTTC; CDR3aa: CASRGLETNYGYTF; j_gene: TRBJ1-2; abundance: NA; v_gene: TRBV5-1; len: 14; d_gene: NA
CDR3nt: TGCGCCAGCAGTCGGGACAATAATTCACCCCTCCACTTT; CDR3aa: CASSRDNNSPLHF; j_gene: TRBJ1-6; abundance: NA; v_gene: TRBV10-2; len: 13; d_gene: NA
CDR3nt: TGTGCCAGCAGCGTGAACTCGAGGGGCCCCGAGCAGTACTTC; CDR3aa: CASSVNSRGPEQYF; j_gene: TRBJ2-7; abundance: NA; v_gene: TRBV9; len: 14; d_gene: NA
CDR3nt: TGTGCCAGCAGCTTCGCGCCGAAGGTCTACGAGCAGTACTTC; CDR3aa: CASSFAPKVYEQYF; j_gene: TRBJ2-7; abundance: NA; v_gene: TRBV11-2; len: 14; d_gene: NA
CDR3nt: TGTGCCAGCAGTGACCGGCAGGGGATAAGCGGGAGGGCCGGCAATGAGCAGTTCTTC; CDR3aa: CASSDRQGISGRAGNEQFF; j_gene: TRBJ2-1; abundance: NA; v_gene: TRBV6-4; len: 19; d_gene: TRBD2
CDR3nt: TGTGCCAGCAGCCTCCTCGGGACCGGACTGAACACTGAAGCTTTCTTT; CDR3aa: CASSLLGTGLNTEAFF; j_gene: TRBJ1-1; abundance: few; v_gene: TRBV7-9; len: 16; d_gene: NA
CDR3nt: TGTGCCAGCAGCTTAGCGCGCCCAACTACTAATGAAAAACTGTTTTTT; CDR3aa: CASSLARPTTNEKLFF; j_gene: TRBJ1-4; abundance: once; v_gene: TRBV7-9; len: 16; d_gene: NA
CDR3nt: TGCAGCGTTGACGACAGGGGGCGTACCGGGGAGCTGTTTTTT; CDR3aa: CSVDDRGRTGELFF; j_gene: TRBJ2-2; abundance: NA; v_gene: TRBV29-1; len: 14; d_gene: TRBD1
CDR3nt: TGTGCCAGCAGTTTGGGGACTAGCACCCAGTACTTC; CDR3aa: CASSLGTSTQYF; j_gene: TRBJ2-5; abundance: NA; v_gene: TRBV12-3/TRBV12-4; len: 12; d_gene: TRBD2
CDR3nt: TGCGCCAGCAGTCAATTCGCCGGGACAGGGTACAATGAGCAGTTCTTC; CDR3aa: CASSQFAGTGYNEQFF; j_gene: TRBJ2-1; abundance: NA; v_gene: TRBV23-1; len: 16; d_gene: TRBD1
CDR3nt: TGTGCCAGCAGTTTGGGCCGGGACAGGGATTTCTACGAGCAGTACTTC; CDR3aa: CASSLGRDRDFYEQYF; j_gene: TRBJ2-7; abundance: NA; v_gene: TRBV27; len: 16; d_gene: TRBD1
CDR3nt: TGTGCCAGCAGTCCGGGACCGAGTAGCAATCAGCCCCAGCATTTT; CDR3aa: CASSPGPSSNQPQHF; j_gene: TRBJ1-5; abundance: NA; v_gene: TRBV28; len: 15; d_gene: NA
CDR3nt: TGTGCCAGCAGTAGAACCGGGACAGGGAACTACGAGCAGTACTTC; CDR3aa: CASSRTGTGNYEQYF; j_gene: TRBJ2-7; abundance: NA; v_gene: TRBV6-5; len: 15; d_gene: TRBD1
CDR3nt: TGTGCCAGCAGCAGAATAGGGGGGCAGGGGAAATCCTACGAGCAGTACTTC; CDR3aa: CASSRIGGQGKSYEQYF; j_gene: TRBJ2-7; abundance: NA; v_gene: TRBV7-2; len: 17; d_gene: NA
CDR3nt: TGCAGCGTAACGGACCTGTATGGCTACACCTTC; CDR3aa: CSVTDLYGYTF; j_gene: TRBJ1-2; abundance: NA; v_gene: TRBV29-1; len: 11; d_gene: NA
CDR3nt: TGCGCCAGCAGCGTACAGGGTGCGGGCTCTGGAAACACCATATATTTT; CDR3aa: CASSVQGAGSGNTIYF; j_gene: TRBJ1-3; abundance: NA; v_gene: TRBV5-1; len: 16; d_gene: NA
CDR3nt: TGTGCCAGCAGCCAAGCGGGTAGCGGGAGGATCTACGAGCAGTACTTC; CDR3aa: CASSQAGSGRIYEQYF; j_gene: TRBJ2-7; abundance: NA; v_gene: TRBV4-2; len: 16; d_gene: TRBD2
CDR3nt: TGTGCCAGCAGCTTACTAGTTAAGGAAGGCTACACCTTC; CDR3aa: CASSLLVKEGYTF; j_gene: TRBJ1-2; abundance: NA; v_gene: TRBV7-9; len: 13; d_gene: NA
CDR3nt: TGTGCCAGCAGTTTGGTCTTCATGAACACTGAAGCTTTCTTT; CDR3aa: CASSLVFMNTEAFF; j_gene: TRBJ1-1; abundance: NA; v_gene: TRBV28; len: 14; d_gene: NA
CDR3nt: TGCGCCAGCAGCCCTAGGGCGGGAGCGCCAGATACGCAGTATTTT; CDR3aa: CASSPRAGAPDTQYF; j_gene: TRBJ2-3; abundance: NA; v_gene: TRBV5-1; len: 15; d_gene: TRBD2
CDR3nt: TGTGCCAGCAGCCAAGCAGGCGGGAGGGTTGAGACCCAGTACTTC; CDR3aa: CASSQAGGRVETQYF; j_gene: TRBJ2-5; abundance: once; v_gene: TRBV3-1/TRBV3-2; len: 15; d_gene: TRBD2
CDR3nt: TGTGCCAGCAGCAGGGACCTGAATGAGCAGTTCTTC; CDR3aa: CASSRDLNEQFF; j_gene: TRBJ2-1; abundance: NA; v_gene: TRBV12-3/TRBV12-4; len: 12; d_gene: NA
CDR3nt: TGTGCCAGCTCACCACCGGTTAGCACAGATACGCAGTATTTT; CDR3aa: CASSPPVSTDTQYF; j_gene: TRBJ2-3; abundance: NA; v_gene: TRBV18; len: 14; d_gene: NA
CDR3nt: TGTGCCAGCAGGGCGGGACTAGCGGGAGAAGGCGAGCAGTACTTC; CDR3aa: CASRAGLAGEGEQYF; j_gene: TRBJ2-7; abundance: NA; v_gene: TRBV7-9; len: 15; d_gene: TRBD2
CDR3nt: TGTGCCAGCAGCTTATGGACAGGGGACGGAAACACCATATATTTT; CDR3aa: CASSLWTGDGNTIYF; j_gene: TRBJ1-3; abundance: NA; v_gene: TRBV7-9; len: 15; d_gene: TRBD1
CDR3nt: TGTGCCAGCAGCTTAACTCGACAGATAGTGAACACTGAAGCTTTCTTT; CDR3aa: CASSLTRQIVNTEAFF; j_gene: TRBJ1-1; abundance: NA; v_gene: TRBV7-6; len: 16; d_gene: NA
CDR3nt: TGTGCCAGCAGCAGGTACACTGAAGCTTTCTTT; CDR3aa: CASSRYTEAFF; j_gene: TRBJ1-1; abundance: NA; v_gene: TRBV7-9; len: 11; d_gene: NA
CDR3nt: TGCGCCAGCAGCTGGGATAACACTGAAGCTTTCTTT; CDR3aa: CASSWDNTEAFF; j_gene: TRBJ1-1; abundance: NA; v_gene: TRBV5-1; len: 12; d_gene: NA
CDR3nt: TGTGCCAGCAGCTATGTAGCGGGTTTCTCCTACAATGAGCAGTTCTTC; CDR3aa: CASSYVAGFSYNEQFF; j_gene: TRBJ2-1; abundance: once; v_gene: TRBV27; len: 16; d_gene: TRBD2
CDR3nt: TGTGCTACTCTAAGTCCTAAGACTAGCTGGTACGAGCAGTACTTC; CDR3aa: CATLSPKTSWYEQYF; j_gene: TRBJ2-7; abundance: NA; v_gene: TRBV28; len: 15; d_gene: TRBD2
CDR3nt: TGTGCCAGCAGTTACTCGTGGGGAGTCTACGAGCAGTACTTC; CDR3aa: CASSYSWGVYEQYF; j_gene: TRBJ2-7; abundance: NA; v_gene: TRBV6-5; len: 14; d_gene: NA
CDR3nt: TGTGCCAGCAGTGTCGGTAGCGGGAGGGGAAGAGTGAATGAGCAGTTCTTC; CDR3aa: CASSVGSGRGRVNEQFF; j_gene: TRBJ2-1; abundance: NA; v_gene: TRBV6-1; len: 17; d_gene: TRBD2
CDR3nt: TGTGCCAGCAGTTACTCTCGGACAGCAACTAATTCACCCCTCCACTTT; CDR3aa: CASSYSRTATNSPLHF; j_gene: TRBJ1-6; abundance: NA; v_gene: TRBV6-5; len: 16; d_gene: NA
CDR3nt: TGCAGCGTTGACGATCTTTTCGCTAGCGGGCGTTGGGGATACAATGAGCAGTTCTTC; CDR3aa: CSVDDLFASGRWGYNEQFF; j_gene: TRBJ2-1; abundance: NA; v_gene: TRBV29-1; len: 19; d_gene: TRBD2
CDR3nt: TGTGCCAGCACCTTGACAGGGGGCTTAACCTACGAGCAGTACTTC; CDR3aa: CASTLTGGLTYEQYF; j_gene: TRBJ2-7; abundance: NA; v_gene: TRBV6-5; len: 15; d_gene: TRBD1
CDR3nt: TGTGCCAGCAGCCCCCAAGGGGGAGGGGCAGATACGCAGTATTTT; CDR3aa: CASSPQGGGADTQYF; j_gene: TRBJ2-3; abundance: NA; v_gene: TRBV5-4; len: 15; d_gene: NA
CDR3nt: TGTGCCAGCAGTCAGGAGCGGGCTAGCGGAACCTACGAGCAGTACTTC; CDR3aa: CASSQERASGTYEQYF; j_gene: TRBJ2-7; abundance: NA; v_gene: TRBV28; len: 16; d_gene: TRBD2
CDR3nt: TGTGCCAGTAGTATACAGGGTGGGGCCAACGTCCTGACTTTC; CDR3aa: CASSIQGGANVLTF; j_gene: TRBJ2-6; abundance: NA; v_gene: TRBV19; len: 14; d_gene: NA
CDR3nt: TGTGCCAGCAGCCAAGACAGGGATCATGAAAAACTGTTTTTT; CDR3aa: CASSQDRDHEKLFF; j_gene: TRBJ1-4; abundance: NA; v_gene: TRBV6-5; len: 14; d_gene: TRBD1
CDR3nt: TGTGCCAGCAGCTTGGACAGGGGGTCTGAAAAACTGTTTTTT; CDR3aa: CASSLDRGSEKLFF; j_gene: TRBJ1-4; abundance: NA; v_gene: TRBV7-2; len: 14; d_gene: TRBD1
CDR3nt: TGTGCCAGCAGTTTGAAACAGGCAACTAATGAAAAACTGTTTTTT; CDR3aa: CASSLKQATNEKLFF; j_gene: TRBJ1-4; abundance: NA; v_gene: TRBV28; len: 15; d_gene: NA
CDR3nt: TGTGCCAGTAGTGGACTAGCGGGAGTGGTGGGCTACAATGAGCAGTTCTTC; CDR3aa: CASSGLAGVVGYNEQFF; j_gene: TRBJ2-1; abundance: few; v_gene: TRBV19; len: 17; d_gene: TRBD2
CDR3nt: TGTGCCAGCAGGTTAAGCGGGGGAACAGCGAACACCGGGGAGCTGTTTTTT; CDR3aa: CASRLSGGTANTGELFF; j_gene: TRBJ2-2; abundance: once; v_gene: TRBV7-3; len: 17; d_gene: TRBD2
CDR3nt: TGCGCCACAAGGCAAGGGGGTAGTGGAAACACCATATATTTT; CDR3aa: CATRQGGSGNTIYF; j_gene: TRBJ1-3; abundance: once; v_gene: TRBV10-2; len: 14; d_gene: NA
CDR3nt: TGCGCCAGCAGCTCACCCGCTGGGACAGGGCAAGAGACCCAGTACTTC; CDR3aa: CASSSPAGTGQETQYF; j_gene: TRBJ2-5; abundance: once; v_gene: TRBV5-1; len: 16; d_gene: TRBD1
CDR3nt: TGTGCCTCTAGGGGGAGGGTTGTCGGGGAGCTGTTTTTT; CDR3aa: CASRGRVVGELFF; j_gene: TRBJ2-2; abundance: NA; v_gene: TRBV19; len: 13; d_gene: NA